One and the same sample provided the 20 T cell receptor beta chains below, sequenced in a study of blood T cells in healthy people across ages. Sample-barcoded 5' priming and a J-beta primer mix drove a second PCR of roughly 6 to 12 cycles. Each CDR3 protein is one row after TCRdb ran MiXCR on the 5' RACE reads. The repertoire includes about 900,000 distinct CDR3 sequences, around 46% of them detected once, and roughly 12% sits in the top ten. The sample consisted of blood. The receptor source for this set is a man in his thirties or forties in good health.

This clonotype has only a few counts. The chain combines TRBV4-1 with TRBJ1-6; 8 bases are shared with TRBD1. V shed 0 bases and J 6 bases; nucleotides not matched to a gene: 4. This CDR3 spans 16 amino acids. Per the germline V gene, CDR1 is MGHRA and CDR2 is YSYEKL. CDR3 sequence: CASSQDGQGSNSPLHF. CDR3 nucleotide sequence: TGCGCCAGCAGCCAAGATGGACAGGGTTCTAATTCACCCCTCCACTTT.

In this sample, this clonotype turned up a few times. CDR3 amino acids: CASSPMLGPEQYF. As DNA, the CDR3 is TGTGCCAGCAGCCCGATGCTCGGGCCCGAGCAGTACTTC. V and J are TRBV7-8 and TRBJ2-7, with unresolved D. The ends were cut back, 5 bases at V and 6 bases at J, with 14 bases in the middle. This CDR3 is built from 13 residues. Germline loops: CDR1 SGHVS, CDR2 FQNEAQ.

The rearrangement links TRBV6-5 to TRBJ1-2; possibly TRBD1 for D (6 bases). Germline V gene lookup returns CDR1 MNHEY and CDR2 SVGAGI. With 11 bases removed from V and 5 bases from J, the gap between germline ends came to 18 bases. This CDR3 comprises 13 residues. The CDR3 DNA is TGTGCCGCCTCCAGGGGAGAGGTATATGGCTACACCTTC. Its protein product is CAASRGEVYGYTF.

The chain recombines TRBV20-1 with TRBJ2-1; D possibly corresponds to TRBD2 (5 bases). V was cut by 5 bases and J by 8 bases, with 13 bases left in between. Germline loops: CDR1 DFQATT, CDR2 SNEGSKA (reference sequence). The CDR3 runs 12 residues. CDR3 sequence (DNA): TGCAGTGCTCAACTAGGGTGGGATGAGCAGTTCTTC. This encodes CSAQLGWDEQFF.

V gene TRBV28 combines with J gene TRBJ2-1, with D unclear. Germline lookup yields CDR1 MDHEN and CDR2 SYDVKM. V lost 7 bases and J lost 2, with 9 bases in between. CDR3 length equals 13 residues. The CDR3 DNA is TGTGCCAGCAACCCCGACCCCTACAATGAGCAGTTCTTC. It translates to CASNPDPYNEQFF.

CDR3: CSVEVWGQDTDTQYF. DNA of the CDR3: TGCAGCGTTGAAGTTTGGGGACAGGACACAGATACGCAGTATTTT. The chain uses TRBV29-1 and TRBJ2-3; 8 bases fit TRBD1. Trimming cost V 1 base and J 2 bases; bases outside gene matches: 5. The CDR3 is made up of 15 amino acids. CDR1 and CDR2 from the germline V gene are SQVTM and ANQGSEA.

This sequence joins TRBV24-1 and TRBJ2-7, with 9 bases identical to TRBD1. The CDR3 is made up of 15 amino acids. Germline assignment: CDR1 KGHDR and CDR2 SFDVKD. J was trimmed by 0 bases and V by 5 bases; bases with no gene match: 4. The CDR3 region is CATSGGTGSSYEQYF. As DNA, the CDR3 is TGTGCCACCAGTGGAGGGACAGGGAGCTCCTACGAGCAGTACTTC.

This chain connects TRBV29-1 to TRBJ2-5; D remains unclear. The length of the CDR3 is 13 residues. Germline loops: CDR1 SQVTM, CDR2 ANQGSEA. V was clipped by 3 bases and J by 1 base, with 9 bases between them. For the CDR3, the DNA is TGCAGCGTTGACGCCACAGTCCAAGAGACCCAGTACTTC. This encodes CSVDATVQETQYF.

There are a few counts of this clonotype. The J gene is TRBJ2-7, the V gene TRBV11-2, with 9 bases lining up with TRBD2. Germline lookup yields CDR1 SGHAT and CDR2 FQNNGV. After removal of 0 bases from V and 3 bases from J, the junction contained 9 bases not matched to a gene. CDR3 size: 17 residues. In nucleotides, the CDR3 is TGTGCCAGCAGCTTAGAGAGTTGGGCTAGCGGGGACTACGAGCAGTACTTC. Amino acid sequence: CASSLESWASGDYEQYF.

This clonotype has only one observation. This could be a read error, since a much larger clone is one nucleotide away. The rearrangement links TRBV29-1 to TRBJ2-7; D remains ambiguous. Germline lookup yields CDR1 SQVTM and CDR2 ANQGSEA. CDR3 length: 12 residues. This CDR3 is CSVLRSPYKQYF. CDR3 coding DNA: TGCAGCGTCCTACGGTCCCCCTACAAGCAGTACTTC.

The rearrangement uses TRBV7-9 and TRBJ1-4; 9 bases agree with TRBD1. Germline CDR1 and CDR2: SEHNR and FQNEAQ (reference sequence). V lost 5 bases, J lost 11 bases, and 9 bases stayed unmatched. There are 14 residues in the CDR3. The CDR3 reads CASSQPGQGAKLFF. CDR3 nucleotides: TGTGCCAGCAGCCAGCCGGGACAGGGTGCGAAACTGTTTTTT.

The J gene is TRBJ2-7, the V gene TRBV27; 7 positions match TRBD1. V was clipped by 7 bases and J by 3 bases; unmatched bases: 9. Germline V CDR1 and CDR2: MNHEY, SMNVEV (reference sequence). The CDR3 extends over 14 amino acids. The CDR3 loop is CASNMNRDSYEQYF. The CDR3 region has the DNA TGTGCCAGCAATATGAACCGGGACAGCTACGAGCAGTACTTC.

The rearrangement joins TRBV6-5 to TRBJ1-1, with D maybe TRBD1 (5 bases). In germline, CDR1 is MNHEY, CDR2 SVGAGI. The CDR3 is made up of 15 amino acids. The ends were cut back, 0 bases at V and 0 bases at J, with 8 bases in the middle. The CDR3 DNA is TGTGCCAGCAGTTACTCGGCGGGGGTGAACACTGAAGCTTTCTTT. Protein product: CASSYSAGVNTEAFF.

The genes are TRBV6-5 and TRBJ1-1; 8 nucleotides align to TRBD1. V gave up 2 bases and J gave up 4 bases; unmatched junction bases: 9. CDR1 and CDR2 (germline): MNHEY, SVGAGI. The CDR3 totals 16 residues. The CDR3, as DNA: TGTGCCAGCAGTTACACCCGACAGGGGTGGGCCACTGAAGCTTTCTTT. As protein: CASSYTRQGWATEAFF.

V usage is TRBV20-1 and J usage is TRBJ1-2; the match to TRBD1 covers 12 bases. The CDR3 length is 17 residues. Germline V CDR1 and CDR2: DFQATT, SNEGSKA (reference sequence). V lost 2 bases, J lost 6 bases, and 13 bases stayed unmatched. The CDR3, as DNA: TGCAGTGCTAGATCCAAGGGGACAGGGGGCAAAATCGATGGCTACACCTTC. It translates to CSARSKGTGGKIDGYTF.

The chain has TRBV11-2 and TRBJ2-1; 9 bases are a match to TRBD2. Judging by the DNA end, TRBJ2-7 fits better; the J call may be wrong. CDR3 length equals 17 residues. Germline assignment: CDR1 SGHAT and CDR2 FQNNGV. This CDR3 is CASSLGIQRGAGNEQYF. DNA of the CDR3: TGTGCCAGCAGCTTAGGTATCCAGCGGGGGGCGGGAAATGAGCAGTACTTC.

This chain connects TRBV20-1 to TRBJ2-7, with D perhaps TRBD2 (6 bases). The CDR3 loop spans 15 amino acids. V lost 1 base to trimming and J lost 2 bases, with 15 bases between them. Per the germline V gene, CDR1 is DFQATT and CDR2 is SNEGSKA (reference sequence). CDR3 in amino acids: CSARGGIGGPYEQYF. CDR3 coding DNA: TGCAGTGCTAGAGGGGGCATCGGAGGGCCCTACGAGCAGTACTTC.

This chain uses TRBV7-3 with TRBJ2-3; no clear D. This CDR3 contains 13 residues. The V end lost 6 bases, the J end lost 6 bases, and 13 bases lay between the germline ends. Germline loops: CDR1 SGHTA, CDR2 FQGTGA. The CDR3 is CASSSKNGDTQYF. For the CDR3, the DNA is TGTGCCAGCAGTTCCAAAAATGGGGATACGCAGTATTTT.

This chain joins TRBV30 and TRBJ1-3, with unresolved D. This CDR3 contains 11 residues. CDR1 GTSNPN and CDR2 SVGIG come from the germline V gene (reference sequence). The V gene lost 2 bases and the J gene lost 4 bases, with 3 bases spanning the gap. The CDR3 is CAWSRGNTIYF. As DNA, the CDR3 is TGTGCCTGGAGTAGGGGAAACACCATATATTTT.

The J gene is TRBJ2-7, the V gene TRBV5-5; D may correspond to TRBD1 or TRBD2 (6 bases each). The germline V gene has CDR1 SGHKS and CDR2 YYEKEE (reference sequence). The ends were cut back, 4 bases at V and 4 bases at J, with 18 bases in the middle. The CDR3 covers 15 residues. CDR3 residues: CASSGGPQGLYEQYF. In nucleotides, the CDR3 is TGTGCCAGCAGCGGGGGGCCCCAGGGACTGTACGAGCAGTACTTC. Together with reference TRBV5-5 and TRBJ2-7, the CDR3 gives the full variable domain: DAGVTQSPTHLIKTRGQQVTLRCSPISGHKSVSWYQQVLGQGPQFIFQYYEKEERGRGNFPDRFSARQFPNYSSELNVNALLLGDSALYLCASSGGPQGLYEQYFGPGTRLTVT.